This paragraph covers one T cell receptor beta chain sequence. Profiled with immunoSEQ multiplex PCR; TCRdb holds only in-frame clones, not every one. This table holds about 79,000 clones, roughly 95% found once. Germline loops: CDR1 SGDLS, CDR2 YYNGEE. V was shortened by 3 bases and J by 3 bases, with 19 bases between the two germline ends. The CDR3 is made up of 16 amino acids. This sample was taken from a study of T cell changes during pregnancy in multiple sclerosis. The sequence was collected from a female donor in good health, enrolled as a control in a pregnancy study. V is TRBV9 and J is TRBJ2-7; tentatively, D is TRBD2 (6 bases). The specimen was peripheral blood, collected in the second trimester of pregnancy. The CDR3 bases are TGTGCCAGCAGCGCGGTAGGAGGGGCCCACCACTACGAGCAGTACTTC. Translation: CASSAVGGAHHYEQYF. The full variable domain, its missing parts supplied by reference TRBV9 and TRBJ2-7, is DSGVTQTPKHLITATGQRVTLRCSPRSGDLSVYWYQQSLDQGLQFLIQYYNGEERAKGNILERFSAQQFPDLHSELNLSSLELGDSALYFCASSAVGGAHHYEQYFGPGTRLTVT.